This T cell receptor (beta chain) was identified in a study of blood T cell repertoires in COVID-19. Overall study: Sample material is recorded as cDNA or gDNA derived from T cells, B-cell-depleted T cells, or PBMCs.

How the authors handled the data: Reference gene primer amplification gave estimated nucleated cell counts. Clones were sequenced by immunoSEQ multiplex PCR, and TCRdb holds only the in-frame ones, with some missing. V and J calls and clone size are those listed in that table; D and trimming were worked out from the DNA. The table includes roughly 250,000 clones, about 88% detected once. The sequenced sample consisted of peripheral blood. The origin of this receptor is a woman aged 40 to 50 who had recovered from COVID-19.

In DNA, the CDR3 is TGTGCCAGCAGCTTAGTGATAAGCGGGAGGGCACGGAATGAGCAGTTCTTC. It yields the protein CASSLVISGRARNEQFF. The chain is built from TRBV11-3 and TRBJ2-1; 10 positions match TRBD2. Germline V CDR1 and CDR2: SGHNT, YENEEA. V lost 1 base, J lost 7 bases, and 10 bases stayed unmatched. The CDR3 runs to 17 residues. Using reference TRBV11-3 and TRBJ2-1 for the parts outside the CDR3, the full variable domain is EAGVVQSPRYKIIEKKQPVAFWCNPISGHNTLYWYLQNLGQGPELLIRYENEEAVDDSQLPKDRFSAERLKGVDSTLKIQPAELGDSAVYLCASSLVISGRARNEQFFGPGTRLTVL.